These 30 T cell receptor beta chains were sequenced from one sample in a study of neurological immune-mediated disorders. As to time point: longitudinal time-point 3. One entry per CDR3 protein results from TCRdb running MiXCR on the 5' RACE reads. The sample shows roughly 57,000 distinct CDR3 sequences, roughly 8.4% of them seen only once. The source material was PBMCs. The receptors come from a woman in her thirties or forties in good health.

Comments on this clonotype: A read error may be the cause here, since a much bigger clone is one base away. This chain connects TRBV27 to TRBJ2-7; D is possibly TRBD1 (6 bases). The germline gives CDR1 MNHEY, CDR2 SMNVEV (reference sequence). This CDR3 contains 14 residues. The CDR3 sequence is CVSSPIQGPYEQYF. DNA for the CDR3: TGTGTCAGCAGTCCGATACAGGGACCCTACGAGCAGTACTTC.

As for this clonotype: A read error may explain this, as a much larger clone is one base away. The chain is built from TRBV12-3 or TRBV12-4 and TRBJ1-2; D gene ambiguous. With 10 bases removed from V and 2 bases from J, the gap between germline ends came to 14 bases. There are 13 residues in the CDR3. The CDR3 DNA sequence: TGTGCCAACAGCCCCGCGGAAAACTATGGCTACACCTTC. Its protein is CANSPAENYGYTF.

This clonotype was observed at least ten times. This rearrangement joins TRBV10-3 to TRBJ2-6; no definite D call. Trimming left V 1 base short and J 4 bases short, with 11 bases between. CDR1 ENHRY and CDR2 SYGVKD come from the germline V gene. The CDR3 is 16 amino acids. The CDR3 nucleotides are TGTGCCATCAGTGAGTGGGCAGTCAACGGGGCCAACGTCCTGACTTTC. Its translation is CAISEWAVNGANVLTF.

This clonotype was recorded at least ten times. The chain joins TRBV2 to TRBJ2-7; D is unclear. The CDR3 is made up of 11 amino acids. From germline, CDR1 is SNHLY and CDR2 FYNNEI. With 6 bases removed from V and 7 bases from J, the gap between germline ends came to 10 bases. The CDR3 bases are TGTGCCAGCAGCCTTATGCGGGAGCAGTACTTC. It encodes CASSLMREQYF.

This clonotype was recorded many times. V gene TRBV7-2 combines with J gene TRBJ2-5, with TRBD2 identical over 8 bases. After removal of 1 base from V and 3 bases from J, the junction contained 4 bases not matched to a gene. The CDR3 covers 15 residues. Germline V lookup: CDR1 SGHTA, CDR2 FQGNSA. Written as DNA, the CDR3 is TGTGCCAGCAGCTTAGTCGGACTAGCCGAAGAGACCCAGTACTTC. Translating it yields CASSLVGLAEETQYF. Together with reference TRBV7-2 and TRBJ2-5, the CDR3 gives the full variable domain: GAGVSQSPSNKVTEKGKDVELRCDPISGHTALYWYRQSLGQGLEFLIYFQGNSAPDKSGLPSDRFSAERTGGSVSTLTIQRTQQEDSAVYLCASSLVGLAEETQYFGPGTRLLVL.

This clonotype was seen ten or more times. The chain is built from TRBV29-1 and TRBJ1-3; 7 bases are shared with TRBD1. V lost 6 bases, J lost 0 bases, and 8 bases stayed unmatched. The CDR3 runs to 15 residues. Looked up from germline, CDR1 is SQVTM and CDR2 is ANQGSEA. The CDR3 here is CSVFDRALSGNTIYF. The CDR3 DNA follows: TGCAGCGTCTTTGACAGGGCACTCTCTGGAAACACCATATATTTT. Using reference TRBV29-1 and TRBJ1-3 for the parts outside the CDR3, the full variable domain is SAVISQKPSRDICQRGTSLTIQCQVDSQVTMMFWYRQQPGQSLTLIATANQGSEATYESGFVIDKFPISRPNLTFSTLTVSNMSPEDSSIYLCSVFDRALSGNTIYFGEGSWLTVV.

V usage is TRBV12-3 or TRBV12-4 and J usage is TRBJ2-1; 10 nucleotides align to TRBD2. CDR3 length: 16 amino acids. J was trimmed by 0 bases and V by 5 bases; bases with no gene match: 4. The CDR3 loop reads CASSGLAVSSYNEQFF. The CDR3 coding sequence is TGTGCCAGCAGTGGACTAGCGGTTAGCTCCTACAATGAGCAGTTCTTC.

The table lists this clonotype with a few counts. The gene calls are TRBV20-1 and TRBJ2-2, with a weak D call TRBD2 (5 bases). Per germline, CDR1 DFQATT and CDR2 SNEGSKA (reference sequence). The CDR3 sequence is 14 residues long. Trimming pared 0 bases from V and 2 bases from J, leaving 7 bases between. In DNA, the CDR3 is TGCAGTGCTAGAGACGGAGGAAACACCGGGGAGCTGTTTTTT. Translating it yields CSARDGGNTGELFF.

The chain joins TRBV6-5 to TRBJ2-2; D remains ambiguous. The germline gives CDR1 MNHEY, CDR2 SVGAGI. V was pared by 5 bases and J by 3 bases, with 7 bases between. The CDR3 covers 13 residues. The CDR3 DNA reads TGTGCCAGCAGTACGAGCTACACCGGGGAGCTGTTTTTT. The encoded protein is CASSTSYTGELFF.

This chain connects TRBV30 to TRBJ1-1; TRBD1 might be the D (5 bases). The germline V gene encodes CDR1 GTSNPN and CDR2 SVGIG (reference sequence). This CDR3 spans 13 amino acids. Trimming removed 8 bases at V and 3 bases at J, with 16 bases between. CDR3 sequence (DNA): TGTGCCCGACGGGGACGGGGGGACACTGAAGCTTTCTTT. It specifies CARRGRGDTEAFF.

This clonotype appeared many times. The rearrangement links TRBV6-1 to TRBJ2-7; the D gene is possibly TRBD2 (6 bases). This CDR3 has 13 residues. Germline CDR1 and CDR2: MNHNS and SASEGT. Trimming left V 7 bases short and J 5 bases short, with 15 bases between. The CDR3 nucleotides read TGTGCCAGCAATAACGCGGGGCTCCACGAGCAGTACTTC. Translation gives CASNNAGLHEQYF.

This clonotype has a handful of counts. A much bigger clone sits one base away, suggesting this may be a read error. CDR3 sequence: CASSTGESADTKYF. Written as DNA, the CDR3 is TGCGCCAGCAGCACAGGGGAGAGTGCAGATACGAAGTATTTT. This chain links TRBV5-1 with TRBJ2-3; 7 nucleotides agree with TRBD1. Looked up from germline, CDR1 is SGHRS and CDR2 is YFSETQ. This CDR3 comprises 14 residues.

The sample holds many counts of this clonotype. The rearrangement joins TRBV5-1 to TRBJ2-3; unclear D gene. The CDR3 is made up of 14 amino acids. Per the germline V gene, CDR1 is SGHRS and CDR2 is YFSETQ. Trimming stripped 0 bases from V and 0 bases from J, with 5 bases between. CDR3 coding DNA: TGCGCCAGCAGCTTGGCGGAGAGCACAGATACGCAGTATTTT. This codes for CASSLAESTDTQYF. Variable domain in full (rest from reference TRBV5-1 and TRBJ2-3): KAGVTQTPRYLIKTRGQQVTLSCSPISGHRSVSWYQQTPGQGLQFLFEYFSETQRNKGNFPGRFSGRQFSNSRSEMNVSTLELGDSALYLCASSLAESTDTQYFGPGTRLTVL.

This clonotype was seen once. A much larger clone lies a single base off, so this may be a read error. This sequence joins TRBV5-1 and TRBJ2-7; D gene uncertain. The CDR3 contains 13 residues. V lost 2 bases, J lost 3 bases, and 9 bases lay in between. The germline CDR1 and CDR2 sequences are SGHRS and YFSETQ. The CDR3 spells CASSFGWGYEQYF. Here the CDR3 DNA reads TGCGCCAGCAGCTTCGGATGGGGCTACGAGCAGTACTTC. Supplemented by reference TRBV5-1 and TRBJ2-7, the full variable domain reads KAGVTQTPRYLIKTRGQQVTLSCSPISGHRSVSWYQQTPGQGLQFLFEYFSETQRNKGNFPGRFSGRQFSNSRSEMNVSTLELGDSALYLCASSFGWGYEQYFGPGTRLTVT.

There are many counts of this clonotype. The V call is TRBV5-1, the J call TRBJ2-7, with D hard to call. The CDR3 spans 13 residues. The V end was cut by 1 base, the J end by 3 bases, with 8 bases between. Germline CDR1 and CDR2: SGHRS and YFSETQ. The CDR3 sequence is CASSLSQYYEQYF. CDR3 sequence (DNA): TGCGCCAGCAGCTTGTCACAGTACTACGAGCAGTACTTC.

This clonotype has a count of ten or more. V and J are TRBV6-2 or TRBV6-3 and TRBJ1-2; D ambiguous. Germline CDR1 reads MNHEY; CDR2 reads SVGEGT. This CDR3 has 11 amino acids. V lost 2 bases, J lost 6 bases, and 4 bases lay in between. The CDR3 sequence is CASSYRDGYTF. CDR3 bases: TGTGCCAGCAGTTACCGTGATGGCTACACCTTC.

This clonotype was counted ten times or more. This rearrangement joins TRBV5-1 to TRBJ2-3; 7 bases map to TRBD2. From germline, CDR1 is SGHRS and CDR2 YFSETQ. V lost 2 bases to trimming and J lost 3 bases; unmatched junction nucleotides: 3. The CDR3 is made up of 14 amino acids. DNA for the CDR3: TGCGCCAGCAGCTTAGCGGGGTCAACAGATACGCAGTATTTT. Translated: CASSLAGSTDTQYF.

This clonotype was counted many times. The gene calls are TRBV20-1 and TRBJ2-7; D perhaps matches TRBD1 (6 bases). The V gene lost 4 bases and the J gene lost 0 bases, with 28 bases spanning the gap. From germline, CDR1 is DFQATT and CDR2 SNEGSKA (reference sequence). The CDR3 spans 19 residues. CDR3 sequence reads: CSAIRPGQGREWSSYEQYF. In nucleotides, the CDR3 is TGCAGTGCTATTCGACCAGGGCAGGGGCGTGAATGGAGCTCCTACGAGCAGTACTTC.

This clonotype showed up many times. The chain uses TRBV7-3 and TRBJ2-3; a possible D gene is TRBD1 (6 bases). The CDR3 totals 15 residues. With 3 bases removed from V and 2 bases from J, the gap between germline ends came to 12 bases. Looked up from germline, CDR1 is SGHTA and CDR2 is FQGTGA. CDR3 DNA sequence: TGTGCCAGCAGCTTCCAGGGACAATCCACAGATACGCAGTATTTT. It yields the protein CASSFQGQSTDTQYF.

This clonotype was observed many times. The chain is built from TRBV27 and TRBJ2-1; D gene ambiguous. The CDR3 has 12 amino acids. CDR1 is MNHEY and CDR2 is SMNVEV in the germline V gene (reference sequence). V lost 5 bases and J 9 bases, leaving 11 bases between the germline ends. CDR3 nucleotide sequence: TGTGCCAGCAGTCACTGGACGGGTGAGCAGTTCTTC. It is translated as CASSHWTGEQFF.

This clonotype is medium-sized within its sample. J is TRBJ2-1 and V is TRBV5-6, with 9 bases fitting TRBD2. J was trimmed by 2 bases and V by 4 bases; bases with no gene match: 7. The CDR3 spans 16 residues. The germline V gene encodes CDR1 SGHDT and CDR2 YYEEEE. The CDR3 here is CASSGGGLATYNEQFF. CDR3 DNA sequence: TGTGCCAGCAGCGGCGGCGGACTAGCGACCTACAATGAGCAGTTCTTC.

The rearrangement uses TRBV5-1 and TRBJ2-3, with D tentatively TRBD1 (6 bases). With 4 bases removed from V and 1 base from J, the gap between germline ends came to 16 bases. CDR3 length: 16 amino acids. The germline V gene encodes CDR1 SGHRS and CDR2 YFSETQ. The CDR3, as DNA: TGCGCCAGCAGCGGCGGCGTAGGGGGTCGCACAGATACGCAGTATTTT. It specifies CASSGGVGGRTDTQYF.

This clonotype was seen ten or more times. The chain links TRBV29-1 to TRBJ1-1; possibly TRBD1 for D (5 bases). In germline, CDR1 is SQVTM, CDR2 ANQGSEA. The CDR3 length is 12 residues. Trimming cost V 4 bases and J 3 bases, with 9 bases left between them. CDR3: CSVAGGDTEAFF. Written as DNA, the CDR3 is TGCAGCGTTGCGGGGGGGGACACTGAAGCTTTCTTT.

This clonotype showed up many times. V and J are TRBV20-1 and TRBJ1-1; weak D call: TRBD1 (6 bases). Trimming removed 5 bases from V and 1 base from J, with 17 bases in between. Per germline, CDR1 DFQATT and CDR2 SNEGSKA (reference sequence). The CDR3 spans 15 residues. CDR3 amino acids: CSAPGTSLGNTEAFF. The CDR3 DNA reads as TGCAGTGCTCCCGGGACAAGCCTTGGGAACACTGAAGCTTTCTTT.

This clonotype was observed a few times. The CDR3 nucleotides read TGCGCCAGCAGCCAAGATAGAAGCGGGGGAGCAGATACGCAGTATTTT. It specifies CASSQDRSGGADTQYF. This chain connects TRBV4-3 to TRBJ2-3, with TRBD2 matching 8 bases. The CDR3 length is 16 residues. The junction had 6 bases not matched to a gene; V was cut back by 0 bases and J by 4 bases. Germline CDR1 LGHNA, CDR2 YSLEER.

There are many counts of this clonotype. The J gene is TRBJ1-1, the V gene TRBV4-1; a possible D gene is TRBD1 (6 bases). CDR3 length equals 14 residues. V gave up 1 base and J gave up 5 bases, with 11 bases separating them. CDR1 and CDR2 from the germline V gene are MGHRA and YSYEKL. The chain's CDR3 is CASSQVQGETEAFF. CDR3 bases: TGCGCCAGCAGCCAAGTACAGGGTGAAACTGAAGCTTTCTTT.

Here the CDR3 reads CATSPTGYRSEETQYF. In nucleotides, the CDR3 is TGTGCCACCAGCCCTACAGGGTATCGGAGTGAAGAGACCCAGTACTTC. The chain couples TRBV24-1 to TRBJ2-5, with D maybe TRBD1 (6 bases). This CDR3 is 16 amino acids long. The V end lost 7 bases, the J end lost 3 bases, and 20 bases lay between the germline ends. Germline CDR1 and CDR2: KGHDR and SFDVKD.

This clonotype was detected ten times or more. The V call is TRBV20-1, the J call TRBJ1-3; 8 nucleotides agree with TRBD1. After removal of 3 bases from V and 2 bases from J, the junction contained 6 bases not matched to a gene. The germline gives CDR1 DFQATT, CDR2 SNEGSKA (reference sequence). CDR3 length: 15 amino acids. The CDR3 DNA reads TGCAGTGCTAGCGGGGCAGGGGGCACTGGAAACACCATATATTTT. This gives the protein CSASGAGGTGNTIYF.

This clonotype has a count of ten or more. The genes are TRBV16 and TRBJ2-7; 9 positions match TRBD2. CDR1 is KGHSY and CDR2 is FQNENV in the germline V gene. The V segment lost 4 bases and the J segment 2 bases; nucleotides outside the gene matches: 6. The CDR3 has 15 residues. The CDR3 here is CASSLLAGRTYEQYF. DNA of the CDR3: TGTGCCAGCAGCCTTCTAGCGGGGCGAACCTACGAGCAGTACTTC.

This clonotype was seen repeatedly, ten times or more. The CDR3 sequence is CASSAWVEYTEAFF. The CDR3 DNA reads as TGTGCCAGCAGCGCCTGGGTTGAGTACACTGAAGCTTTCTTT. The rearrangement joins TRBV2 to TRBJ1-1, with D uncertain. This CDR3 has 14 residues. Trimming stripped 6 bases from V and 3 bases from J, with 14 bases between. Germline values: CDR1 SNHLY, CDR2 FYNNEI.